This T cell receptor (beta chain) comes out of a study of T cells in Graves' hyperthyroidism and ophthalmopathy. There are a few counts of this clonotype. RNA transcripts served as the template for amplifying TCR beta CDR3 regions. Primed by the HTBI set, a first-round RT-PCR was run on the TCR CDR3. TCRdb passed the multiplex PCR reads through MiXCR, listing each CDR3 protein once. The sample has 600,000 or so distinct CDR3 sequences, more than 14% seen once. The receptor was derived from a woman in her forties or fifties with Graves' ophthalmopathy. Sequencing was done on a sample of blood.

The CDR3 spells CSARGDLGQPQHF. CDR3 sequence (DNA): TGCAGTGCTAGAGGAGACCTTGGTCAGCCCCAGCATTTT. V and J are TRBV20-1 and TRBJ1-5; D call uncertain. V gave up 1 base and J gave up 6 bases, with 10 bases separating them. Per the germline V gene, CDR1 is DFQATT and CDR2 is SNEGSKA (reference sequence). The CDR3 sequence is 13 residues long.